This TCR beta chain was recorded in a study of beta chain features in type 1 diabetes. Expressed TCRB transcripts were sequenced after all isolated RNA was converted to cDNA. The repertoire was sequenced with immunoSEQ multiplex PCR; TCRdb's copy has only in-frame clones and lacks some. The data show under 400,000 clones, around 20% seen once. Study-level points and caveats: VDJ junctions in type 1 diabetes patients carried more deletions and fewer insertions.

This clone was detected only a few times. Its target is not known. Purities over 98% were achieved in all sorted populations. Looked up from germline, CDR1 is ENHRY and CDR2 is SYGVKD. This CDR3 is 16 amino acids long. V was clipped by 4 bases and J by 5 bases, with 20 bases between them. J is TRBJ2-5 and V is TRBV10-3, with TRBD1 as a possible D gene (7 bases). This TCR was sampled from a woman aged 18-30 years in good health. Sequencing input: naive CD4+ T cells from blood. The CDR3 loop reads CAISAQGGRPAETQYF. CDR3 coding DNA: TGTGCCATCAGTGCCCAGGGGGGAAGGCCAGCGGAGACCCAGTACTTC.